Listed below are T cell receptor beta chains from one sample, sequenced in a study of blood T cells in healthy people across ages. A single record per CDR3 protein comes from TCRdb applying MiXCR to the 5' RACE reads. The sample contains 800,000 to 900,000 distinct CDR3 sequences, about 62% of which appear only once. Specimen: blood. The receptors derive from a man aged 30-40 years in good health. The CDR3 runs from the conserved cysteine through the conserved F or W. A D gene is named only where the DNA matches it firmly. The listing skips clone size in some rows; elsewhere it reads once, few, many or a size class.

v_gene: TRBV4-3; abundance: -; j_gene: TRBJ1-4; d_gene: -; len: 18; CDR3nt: TGCGCCAGCAGCCAAGCCCCAGGAGGAGTCCCAACTAATGAAAAACTGTTTTTT; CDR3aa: CASSQAPGGVPTNEKLFF
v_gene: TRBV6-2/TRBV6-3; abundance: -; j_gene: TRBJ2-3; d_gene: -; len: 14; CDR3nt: TGTGCCAGCAGTACCGGGGACGGCACAGATACGCAGTATTTT; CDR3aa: CASSTGDGTDTQYF
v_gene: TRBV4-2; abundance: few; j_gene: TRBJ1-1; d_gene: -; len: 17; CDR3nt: TGTGCCAGCACCCCCACCGGCGACGTAGTGGGCCACACTGAAGCTTTCTTT; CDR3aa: CASTPTGDVVGHTEAFF
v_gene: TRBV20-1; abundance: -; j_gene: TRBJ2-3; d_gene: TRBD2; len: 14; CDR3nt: TGCAGGTCTAGCGGGGGGGCCGGCACAGATACGCGGTATTTT; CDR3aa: CRSSGGAGTDTRYF
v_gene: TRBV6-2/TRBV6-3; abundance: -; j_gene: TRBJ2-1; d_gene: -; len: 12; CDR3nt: TGTGCCAGCAGAACAAACTACAATGAGCAGTTCTTC; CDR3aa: CASRTNYNEQFF
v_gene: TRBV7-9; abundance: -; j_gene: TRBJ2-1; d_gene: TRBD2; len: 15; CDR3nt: TGTGCCAGCAGCCCCCTAGCGGTGATAGACAATGAGCAGTTCTTC; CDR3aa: CASSPLAVIDNEQFF
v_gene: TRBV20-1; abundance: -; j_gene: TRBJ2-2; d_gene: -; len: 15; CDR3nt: TGCAGTGCTAGAGGAGCCTGGGGAGGCACCGGGGAGCTGTTTTTT; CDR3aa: CSARGAWGGTGELFF
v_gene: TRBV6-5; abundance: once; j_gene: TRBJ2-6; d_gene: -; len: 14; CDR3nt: TGTGCCAGCAGTTACTCAGACAGGGCCAACGTCCTGACTTTC; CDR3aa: CASSYSDRANVLTF
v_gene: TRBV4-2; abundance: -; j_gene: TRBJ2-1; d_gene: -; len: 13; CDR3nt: TGTGCCAGCAGCCCCCCAGGGGCCGGTGAGCAGTTCTTC; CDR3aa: CASSPPGAGEQFF
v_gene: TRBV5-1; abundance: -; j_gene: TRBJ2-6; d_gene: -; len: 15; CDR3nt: TGCGCCAGCAGCTTCGAACCCTCTGGGGCCAACGTCCTGACTTTC; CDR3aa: CASSFEPSGANVLTF
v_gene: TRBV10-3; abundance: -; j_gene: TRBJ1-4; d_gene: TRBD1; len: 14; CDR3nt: TGTGCCATCGCCCCCTCCGGGACAGAGGAAAAACTGTTTTTT; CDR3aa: CAIAPSGTEEKLFF
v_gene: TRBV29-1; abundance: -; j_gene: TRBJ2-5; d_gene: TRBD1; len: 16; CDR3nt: TGCAGCGTTAAAGGAGACAGGGGCGATTTGGATGAGACCCAGTACTTC; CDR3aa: CSVKGDRGDLDETQYF
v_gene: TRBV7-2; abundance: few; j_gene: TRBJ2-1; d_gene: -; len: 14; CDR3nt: TGTGCCAGCAGCTTAGGACTACCCAGACCTGAGCAGTTCTTC; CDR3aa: CASSLGLPRPEQFF
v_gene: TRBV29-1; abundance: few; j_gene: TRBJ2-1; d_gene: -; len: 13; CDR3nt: TGCAGCGCTAGGGACGGGTTCATGTATGAGCAGTTCTTC; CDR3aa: CSARDGFMYEQFF
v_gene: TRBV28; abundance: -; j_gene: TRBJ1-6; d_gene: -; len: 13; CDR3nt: TGTGCCAGCAGTTTACCTTCTAATTCACCCCTCCACTTT; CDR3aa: CASSLPSNSPLHF
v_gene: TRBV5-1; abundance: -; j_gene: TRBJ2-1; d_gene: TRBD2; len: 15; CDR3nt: TGCGCCAGCAGCTCCGGAGCGGGGGGGCGGGATGAGCAGTTCTTC; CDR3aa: CASSSGAGGRDEQFF
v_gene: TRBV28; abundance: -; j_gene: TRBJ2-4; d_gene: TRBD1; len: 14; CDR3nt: TGTGCCAGCATGGGGGACAGGGAAATAAACATTCAGTACTTC; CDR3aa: CASMGDREINIQYF
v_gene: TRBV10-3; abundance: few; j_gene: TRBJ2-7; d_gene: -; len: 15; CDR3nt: TGTGCCATCAGTGAGAGAAGGGATAAATTGGGCGAGCAGTACTTC; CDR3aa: CAISERRDKLGEQYF
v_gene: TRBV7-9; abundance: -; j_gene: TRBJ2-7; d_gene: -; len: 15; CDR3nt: TGTGCCAGCAGCAGCTCGCAGGGTCGGGTTTACGAGCAGTACTTC; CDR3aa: CASSSSQGRVYEQYF
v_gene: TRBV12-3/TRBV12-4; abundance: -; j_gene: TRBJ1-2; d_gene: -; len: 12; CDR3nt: TGTGCCAGCAGCACAAACAGGGTTGGCTACACCTTC; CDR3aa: CASSTNRVGYTF
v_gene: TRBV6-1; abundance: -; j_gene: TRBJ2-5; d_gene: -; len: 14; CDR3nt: TGTGCCAGCAGTGGTACGAGCAGAGGGGAGACCCAGTACTTC; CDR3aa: CASSGTSRGETQYF
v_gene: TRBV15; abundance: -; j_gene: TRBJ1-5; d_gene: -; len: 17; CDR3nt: TGTGCCACCAGCAGCGACCGACAGGTCTCAAAGGGTCAGCCCCAGCATTTT; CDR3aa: CATSSDRQVSKGQPQHF
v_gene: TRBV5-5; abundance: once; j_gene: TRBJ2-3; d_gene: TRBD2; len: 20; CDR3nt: TGTGCCAGCAGCTTGGTAGGCCTAGCGGGGGCCATGACTAGCACAGATACGCAGTATTTT; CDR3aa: CASSLVGLAGAMTSTDTQYF
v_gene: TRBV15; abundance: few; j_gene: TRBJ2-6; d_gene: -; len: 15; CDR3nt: TGTGCCACCAGCAGAGTGGCCCAAGGGGCCAACGTCCTGACTTTC; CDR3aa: CATSRVAQGANVLTF
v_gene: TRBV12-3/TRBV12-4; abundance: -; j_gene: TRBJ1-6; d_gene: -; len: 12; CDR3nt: TGTGCCAGCAGTTTAGTTTGGTCACCCCTCCACTTT; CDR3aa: CASSLVWSPLHF
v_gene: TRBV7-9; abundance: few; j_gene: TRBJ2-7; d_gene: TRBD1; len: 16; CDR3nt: TGTGCCAGCAGCGCAGAGGCGGGGACAGGGGTCTACGAGCAGTACTTC; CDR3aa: CASSAEAGTGVYEQYF
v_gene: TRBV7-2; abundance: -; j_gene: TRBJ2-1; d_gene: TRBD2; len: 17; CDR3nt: TGTGCCGGCAGCTCCGGGGTAGCGGGGATAAACTACAATGAGCAGTTCTTC; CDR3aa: CAGSSGVAGINYNEQFF
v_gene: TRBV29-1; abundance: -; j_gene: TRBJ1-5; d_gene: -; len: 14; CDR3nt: TGCAGCCCCGGGGACGTCGGAAGCAATCAGCCCCAGCATTTT; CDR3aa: CSPGDVGSNQPQHF
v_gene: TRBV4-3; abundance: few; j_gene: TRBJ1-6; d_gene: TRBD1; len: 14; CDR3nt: TGCGCCAGCAGCCAGGGACAGCTGAATTCACCCCTCCACTTT; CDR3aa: CASSQGQLNSPLHF
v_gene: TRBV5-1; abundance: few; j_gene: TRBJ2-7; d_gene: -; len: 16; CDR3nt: TGCGCCAGCAGCCCCCGGGGCTCATCAGGCTCCTACGAGCAGTACTTC; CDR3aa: CASSPRGSSGSYEQYF
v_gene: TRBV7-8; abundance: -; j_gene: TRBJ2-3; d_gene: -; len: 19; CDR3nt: TGTGCCAGCAGCTTAGTGGTACGGGGGAGAACTTCTAGCACAGATACGCAGTATTTT; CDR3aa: CASSLVVRGRTSSTDTQYF
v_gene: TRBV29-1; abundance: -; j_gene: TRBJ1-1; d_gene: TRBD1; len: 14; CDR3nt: TGCAGCGTTGCCGGGACAGGGGGTAACACTGAAGCTTTCTTT; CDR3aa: CSVAGTGGNTEAFF
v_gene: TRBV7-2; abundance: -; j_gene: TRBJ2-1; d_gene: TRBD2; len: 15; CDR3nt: TGTGCCAGCAGCTTAGTAAGCGGGGGGCGGAGTGAGCAGTTCTTC; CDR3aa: CASSLVSGGRSEQFF
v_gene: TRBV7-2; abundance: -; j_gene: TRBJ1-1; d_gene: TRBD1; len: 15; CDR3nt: TGTGCCAGCAGCTTAGAGACAGGGGTTAAGACTGAAGCTTTCTTT; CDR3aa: CASSLETGVKTEAFF
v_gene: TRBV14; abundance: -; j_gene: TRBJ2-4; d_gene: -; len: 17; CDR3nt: TGTGCCAGCAGCCAAGATCCCCCAGGGGTCTACCCTCTTGAGCAGTACTTC; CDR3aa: CASSQDPPGVYPLEQYF
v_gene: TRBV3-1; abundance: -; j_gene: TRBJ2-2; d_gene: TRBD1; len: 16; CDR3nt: TGTGCCAGCAGCAAACGACAGGGGCATAACACCGGGGAGCTGTTTTTT; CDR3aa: CASSKRQGHNTGELFF
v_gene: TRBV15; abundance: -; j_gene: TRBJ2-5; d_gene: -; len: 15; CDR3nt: TGTGCCACCAGCAGACGGCCGGGGATAGCGGAGACCCAGTACTTC; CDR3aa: CATSRRPGIAETQYF
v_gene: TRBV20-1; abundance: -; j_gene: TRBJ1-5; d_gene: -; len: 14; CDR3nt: TGCAGTGCAAAGGGGGAGGTAATGAATCAGCCCCAGCATTTT; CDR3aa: CSAKGEVMNQPQHF
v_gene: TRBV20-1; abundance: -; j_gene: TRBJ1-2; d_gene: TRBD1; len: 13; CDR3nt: TGCAGTGCTAGCCCCGGGACAGGGGATGGCTACACCTTC; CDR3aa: CSASPGTGDGYTF
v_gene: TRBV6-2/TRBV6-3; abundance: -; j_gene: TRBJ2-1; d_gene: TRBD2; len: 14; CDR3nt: TGTGCCAACCATCGTCTAGCGGACTACAATGAGCAGTTCTTC; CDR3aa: CANHRLADYNEQFF
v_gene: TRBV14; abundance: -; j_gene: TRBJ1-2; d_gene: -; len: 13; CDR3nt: TGTGCCAGCAGCCAAGTTGGAAGCTATGGCTACACCTTC; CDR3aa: CASSQVGSYGYTF
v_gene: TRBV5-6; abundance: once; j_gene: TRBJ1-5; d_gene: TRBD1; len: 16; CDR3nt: TGTGCCAGCAGCATACGGGACAGGGGGTGGCATCAGCCCCAGCATTTT; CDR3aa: CASSIRDRGWHQPQHF
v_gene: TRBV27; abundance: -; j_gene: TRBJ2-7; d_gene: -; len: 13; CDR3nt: TGTGCCAGCAGGGGGGGTGTTCCCGACGAGCAGTACTTC; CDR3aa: CASRGGVPDEQYF
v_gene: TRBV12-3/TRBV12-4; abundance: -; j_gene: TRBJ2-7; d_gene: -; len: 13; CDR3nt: TGTGCCAGCAGTTCCGGGGGACTCTACGAGCAGTACTTC; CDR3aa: CASSSGGLYEQYF
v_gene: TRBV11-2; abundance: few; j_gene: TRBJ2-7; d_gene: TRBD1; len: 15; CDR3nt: TGTGCCAGCACCTTACCGGGACAGGGAACCTACGAGCAGTACTTC; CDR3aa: CASTLPGQGTYEQYF
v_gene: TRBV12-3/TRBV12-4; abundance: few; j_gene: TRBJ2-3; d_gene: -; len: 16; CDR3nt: TGTGCCAGCAGTTTAGCGTCGAACAGCTACACAGATACGCAGTATTTT; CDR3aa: CASSLASNSYTDTQYF
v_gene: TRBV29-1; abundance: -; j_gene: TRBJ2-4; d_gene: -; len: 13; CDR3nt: TGCAGCGTTACGATTACGACCTACAATGAGCAGTACTTC; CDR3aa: CSVTITTYNEQYF
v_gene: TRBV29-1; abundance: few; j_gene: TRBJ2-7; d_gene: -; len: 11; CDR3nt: TGCAGCGTTGACGAGGTAGGGGAGCAGTACTTC; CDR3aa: CSVDEVGEQYF
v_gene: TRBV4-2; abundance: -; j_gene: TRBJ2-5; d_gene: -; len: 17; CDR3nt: TGTGCCAGCAGCCAAGATACGCCGGGCAGGGAGAAAGAGACCCAGTACTTC; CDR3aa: CASSQDTPGREKETQYF